Below are 9 T cell receptor beta chains sequenced from a single sample in a study of T cells after yellow fever vaccination. TCRdb reprocessed the 5' RACE reads via MiXCR and lists one record per CDR3 protein. The data show about 580,000 distinct CDR3 sequences, about a sixth seen once. Sequences were derived from PBMCs, sampled about 5 days after the first yellow fever vaccination. Receptors were obtained from a man younger than 35 who received the YFV17D yellow fever vaccine.

In this sample, this clonotype turned up a few times. The chain joins TRBV4-3 to TRBJ1-1, with D tentatively TRBD1 (5 bases). Deletions cut 0 bases from V and 0 bases from J, with 8 bases between. This CDR3 region has 15 residues. Looked up from germline, CDR1 is LGHNA and CDR2 is YSLEER. CDR3 residues: CASSQDRQMNTEAFF. Here the CDR3 DNA reads TGCGCCAGCAGCCAAGACAGACAGATGAACACTGAAGCTTTCTTT.

The chain carries TRBV7-8 and TRBJ2-1, with 13 nucleotides matching TRBD2. The CDR3 spans 18 residues. From germline, CDR1 is SGHVS and CDR2 FQNEAQ. Trimming removed 4 bases from V and 1 base from J; junction bases left unmatched: 7. CDR3 region: CASSSRTSGGVSYNEQFF. CDR3 bases: TGTGCCAGCAGCTCGCGGACTAGCGGGGGAGTATCCTACAATGAGCAGTTCTTC. The full variable domain, rest sourced from reference TRBV7-8 and TRBJ2-1, is GAGVSQSPRYKVAKRGQDVALRCDPISGHVSLFWYQQALGQGPEFLTYFQNEAQLDKSGLPSDRFFAERPEGSVSTLKIQRTQQEDSAVYLCASSSRTSGGVSYNEQFFGPGTRLTVL.

Only a few counts were recorded for this clonotype. The rearrangement uses TRBV20-1 and TRBJ2-1, with no clear D. V lost 3 bases to trimming and J lost 9 bases, with 6 bases between them. Germline-derived CDR1 and CDR2 are DFQATT and SNEGSKA (reference sequence). This CDR3 is built from 10 residues. The CDR3: CSASSSEQFF. For the CDR3, the DNA is TGCAGTGCTAGCTCCTCTGAGCAGTTCTTC.

This chain joins TRBV18 and TRBJ2-5; a possible D gene is TRBD1 (6 bases). Germline CDR1 is KGHSH and CDR2 is LQKENI. The CDR3 has 15 amino acids. Trimming removed 3 bases from V and 5 bases from J, with 16 bases in between. CDR3 sequence reads: CASSPAGTYLETQYF. Written as DNA, the CDR3 is TGTGCCAGCTCACCTGCCGGGACATATCTCGAGACCCAGTACTTC.

This clonotype has only a few counts. V is TRBV5-1 and J is TRBJ2-5; 10 bases are shared with TRBD2. Germline trimming cut 0 bases from V and 6 bases from J; bases unmatched to any gene: 14. The germline V gene has CDR1 SGHRS and CDR2 YFSETQ. This CDR3 has 18 amino acids. DNA of the CDR3: TGCGCCAGCAGCTTGGTTGCGAGCGGGGGGGCTATTGGAAAGACCCAGTACTTC. Its protein is CASSLVASGGAIGKTQYF. Using reference TRBV5-1 and TRBJ2-5 for the parts outside the CDR3, the full variable domain is KAGVTQTPRYLIKTRGQQVTLSCSPISGHRSVSWYQQTPGQGLQFLFEYFSETQRNKGNFPGRFSGRQFSNSRSEMNVSTLELGDSALYLCASSLVASGGAIGKTQYFGPGTRLLVL.

This clonotype occurred a few times. The chain couples TRBV2 to TRBJ2-2; weak D call: TRBD1 (6 bases). Germline V lookup: CDR1 SNHLY, CDR2 FYNNEI. The length of the CDR3 is 15 residues. The ends were cut back, 6 bases at V and 0 bases at J, with 11 bases in the middle. The chain's CDR3 is CASRTPGANTGELFF. The CDR3 DNA reads TGTGCCAGCAGGACCCCAGGGGCGAACACCGGGGAGCTGTTTTTT.

This clonotype was seen a handful of times. The V and J genes are TRBV7-2 and TRBJ2-1; the match to TRBD2 covers 7 bases. J gave up 5 bases and V 3 bases, and 13 bases lay outside the gene matches. Per the germline V gene, CDR1 is SGHTA and CDR2 is FQGNSA. This CDR3 is built from 17 residues. The CDR3, as DNA: TGTGCCAGCAGCTTTAGTCGGCGGCGGGGGAAGAACAATGAGCAGTTCTTC. Its protein is CASSFSRRRGKNNEQFF.

This clonotype was observed a few times. The chain carries TRBV12-3 or TRBV12-4 and TRBJ2-5; D is unresolved. The length of the CDR3 is 14 residues. V lost 3 bases, J lost 2 bases, and 10 bases lay in between. DNA for the CDR3: TGTGCCAGCAGTTTTAGTCTGGGACAAGAGACCCAGTACTTC. It translates to CASSFSLGQETQYF.

A few counts support this clonotype. The chain has TRBV6-1 and TRBJ1-1; D gene unclear. This CDR3 is built from 15 residues. The V end lost 6 bases, the J end lost 5 bases, and 19 bases lay between the germline ends. The V gene's germline CDR1 is MNHNS and CDR2 SASEGT. The CDR3 DNA is TGTGCCAGCAGCCACGGGCAACCGGATGATACTGAAGCTTTCTTT. Protein product: CASSHGQPDDTEAFF.